This T cell receptor beta chain was sequenced during a study of blood T cell repertoires in COVID-19. In the source study's methods: Nucleated cell counts were estimated from reference gene primer amplification. The repertoire was sequenced with immunoSEQ multiplex PCR; TCRdb's copy has only in-frame clones and lacks some. V and J calls and clone size are those listed in that table; D and trimming were worked out from the DNA. Of about 43,000 clones listed, about nine tenths were seen once; the top ten hold approximately 8.9%. Sequencing was performed on peripheral blood. This receptor was obtained from a woman aged 80 or older with active COVID-19.

In DNA form, the CDR3 reads TGTGCCAGCCACCCGGGGGGCTCTGGAAACACCATATATTTT. It encodes CASHPGGSGNTIYF. The J gene is TRBJ1-3, the V gene TRBV6-6; weak D call: TRBD1 (5 bases). The CDR3 runs 14 residues. Per germline, CDR1 MNHNY and CDR2 SVGAGI (reference sequence). V lost 8 bases, J lost 0 bases, and 11 bases lay in between.